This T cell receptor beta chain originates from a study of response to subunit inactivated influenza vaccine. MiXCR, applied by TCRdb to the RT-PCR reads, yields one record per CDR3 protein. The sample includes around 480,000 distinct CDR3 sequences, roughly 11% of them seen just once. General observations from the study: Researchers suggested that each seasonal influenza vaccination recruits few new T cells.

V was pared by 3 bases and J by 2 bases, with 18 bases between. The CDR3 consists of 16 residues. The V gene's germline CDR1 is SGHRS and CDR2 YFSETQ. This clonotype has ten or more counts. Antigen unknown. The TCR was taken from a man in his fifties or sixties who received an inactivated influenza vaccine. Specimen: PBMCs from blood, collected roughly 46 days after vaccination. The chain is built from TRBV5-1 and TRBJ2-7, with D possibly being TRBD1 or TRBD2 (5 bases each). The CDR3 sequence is CASSWDGPRSTYEQYF. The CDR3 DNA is TGCGCCAGCAGCTGGGACGGTCCTCGATCAACCTACGAGCAGTACTTC.